The clone carrying this T cell receptor (beta chain) was seen more than once but under ten times. This record belongs to a study of blood T cell repertoires in COVID-19. Study-wide background: Whether acute or convalescent, the COVID-19 samples came from the United States, Italy and Spain. The analysed material was cDNA or gDNA that came from T cells, B-cell-depleted T cells, or PBMCs.

In the original workflow: Reference gene primers were amplified, and this amplification served to estimate nucleated cell counts. The method was immunoSEQ multiplex PCR; TCRdb's version includes in-frame clones alone and lacks a portion of them. V and J calls and clone size come straight from that table; D and trimming were deduced from the DNA. The sample comprises about 68,000 clones, roughly 83% of which are singletons, and 7.5% to 9% rests with the top ten. The CDR3 loop spans 14 amino acids. V lost 7 bases to trimming and J lost 6 bases; unmatched junction nucleotides: 7. The germline V gene encodes CDR1 SNHLY and CDR2 FYNNEI.

The source of this sequence is a middle-aged man with active COVID-19. The sample was peripheral blood. This chain joins TRBV2 and TRBJ2-2; 8 bases are shared with TRBD2. The CDR3 is CASIILAGAGELFF. Here the CDR3 DNA reads TGTGCCAGCATAATTCTAGCGGGTGCCGGGGAGCTGTTTTTT.